The rows below give T cell receptor beta chains drawn from one sample of a study of human T cells and chemical hapten exposure. One entry per CDR3 protein results from TCRdb running MiXCR on the RACE reads. The sample carries over 65,000 distinct CDR3 sequences, approximately 10% recorded once. Sequencing used whole blood, obtained in connection with sensitization to the hapten diphenylcyclopropenone (DPC). The origin of the receptors is a man younger than 30 with alopecia areata. Some clones in this sample may be carry-over from other donors' samples. Both conserved end residues are part of each CDR3. D genes are given only for firm matches. The listing skips clone size in some rows; elsewhere it reads once, few, many or a size class.

CASRREEFTGELFF,TGTGCCAGCCGACGTGAGGAGTTCACCGGGGAGCTGTTTTTT,.,few,14,TRBV7-9,TRBJ2-2
CASSGTETNEKLFF,TGTGCCAGCAGTGGGACTGAGACTAATGAAAAACTGTTTTTT,.,few,14,TRBV2,TRBJ1-4
CATIGTPNYGYTF,TGTGCCACCATTGGGACACCTAACTATGGCTACACCTTC,.,.,13,TRBV24-1,TRBJ1-2
CASSVAQGSSYNEQFF,TGTGCCAGCAGCGTAGCCCAGGGAAGCTCCTACAATGAGCAGTTCTTC,.,many,16,TRBV9,TRBJ2-1
CASSFLRGGLTDTQYF,TGTGCCAGCAGCTTTTTGCGGGGGGGCCTCACAGATACGCAGTATTTT,TRBD2,.,16,TRBV7-3,TRBJ2-3
CASTPRGAYNEQFF,TGTGCCAGCACCCCCCGGGGAGCCTACAATGAGCAGTTCTTC,.,.,14,TRBV7-2,TRBJ2-1
CASSHSGRYNEQFF,TGCGCCAGCAGCCATTCGGGCAGATACAATGAGCAGTTCTTC,.,few,14,TRBV4-1,TRBJ2-1
CASSLERTSATDTQYF,TGTGCCAGCAGCTTAGAGCGGACTAGCGCTACAGATACGCAGTATTTT,TRBD2,many,16,TRBV11-2,TRBJ2-3
CASSSPTDTQYF,TGTGCCAGCAGTTCCCCCACAGATACGCAGTATTTT,.,many,12,TRBV12-3/TRBV12-4,TRBJ2-3
CASSPDIYNEQFF,TGTGCCAGCTCACCAGATATTTACAATGAGCAGTTCTTC,.,many,13,TRBV18,TRBJ2-1
CATSAPDRGGDTQYF,TGTGCCACCAGTGCTCCGGACAGGGGCGGAGATACGCAGTATTTT,TRBD1,many,15,TRBV24-1,TRBJ2-3
CASRNNWDEQFF,TGTGCCAGCAGGAACAATTGGGATGAGCAGTTCTTC,.,many,12,TRBV6-6,TRBJ2-1
CASSPFGQAGELFF,TGTGCCAGCAGTCCCTTTGGTCAGGCCGGGGAGCTGTTTTTT,.,few,14,TRBV6-2/TRBV6-3,TRBJ2-2
CASRDTGNSWNTEAFF,TGTGCCAGCAGAGATACAGGGAACTCATGGAACACTGAAGCTTTCTTT,.,.,16,TRBV28,TRBJ1-1
CASSKTSGTGANEQYF,TGTGCCAGCAGCAAAACCTCCGGGACAGGGGCAAACGAGCAGTACTTC,TRBD1,.,16,TRBV7-2,TRBJ2-7
CASSPLTGGEGAPGPYNEQFF,TGTGCCAGCTCACCTTTGACAGGGGGCGAAGGGGCACCCGGTCCTTACAATGAGCAGTTCTTC,TRBD1,.,21,TRBV18,TRBJ2-1
CSVEITTGDWTDTQYF,TGCAGCGTTGAAATCACCACAGGGGATTGGACAGATACGCAGTATTTT,TRBD1,.,16,TRBV29-1,TRBJ2-3
CATSESSGGRETQYF,TGTGCCACCAGTGAGTCTAGCGGGGGGCGAGAGACCCAGTACTTC,TRBD2,many,15,TRBV24-1,TRBJ2-5
CSVAIFDRLNGYTF,TGCAGCGTTGCGATATTCGACAGGCTAAATGGCTACACCTTC,.,many,14,TRBV29-1,TRBJ1-2
CASSFKRNEQFF,TGTGCCAGCAGTTTCAAGCGGAATGAGCAGTTCTTC,.,many,12,TRBV7-8,TRBJ2-1
CATSEGTSGASSPLYNEQFF,TGTGCCACCAGTGAGGGGACTAGCGGGGCGTCCTCCCCCTTGTACAATGAGCAGTTCTTC,TRBD2,many,20,TRBV24-1,TRBJ2-1
CSVEDRISYEQYF,TGCAGCGTTGAAGATCGTATTTCCTACGAGCAGTACTTC,.,.,13,TRBV29-1,TRBJ2-7
CASSHGRETQYF,TGTGCCAGCAGCCACGGACGGGAGACCCAGTACTTC,.,.,12,TRBV7-9,TRBJ2-5
CASSQEGTGNFQPQHF,TGTGCCAGCAGCCAAGAAGGGACAGGGAATTTCCAGCCCCAGCATTTT,TRBD1,few,16,TRBV3-1,TRBJ1-5
CSVRVATEAFF,TGCAGCGTCAGGGTTGCCACTGAAGCTTTCTTT,.,.,11,TRBV29-1,TRBJ1-1
CASSEASGANVLTF,TGTGCCAGCAGTGAAGCGTCGGGGGCCAACGTCCTGACTTTC,.,.,14,TRBV6-4,TRBJ2-6
CASSPEWVEGQPQHF,TGCGCCAGCAGCCCTGAGTGGGTGGAGGGGCAGCCCCAGCATTTT,.,many,15,TRBV4-1,TRBJ1-5
CASRGFWGRGNTGELFF,TGTGCCAGCAGAGGGTTCTGGGGCAGGGGGAACACCGGGGAGCTGTTTTTT,.,many,17,TRBV28,TRBJ2-2
CASSPGPPPDYGYTF,TGCGCCAGCAGCCCGGGACCGCCGCCGGACTATGGCTACACCTTC,.,many,15,TRBV5-1,TRBJ1-2
CAISEAGAGQFF,TGTGCCATCAGTGAGGCCGGCGCTGGGCAGTTCTTC,.,few,12,TRBV10-3,TRBJ2-1
CASSLGVLREDTQYF,TGTGCCAGCAGCTTAGGCGTTCTCAGGGAAGATACGCAGTATTTT,.,few,15,TRBV7-2,TRBJ2-3
CAISDDGQGAEKLFF,TGTGCCATCAGTGACGACGGACAGGGAGCGGAAAAACTGTTTTTT,TRBD1,few,15,TRBV10-3,TRBJ1-4
CSVGTEAFF,TGCAGCGTTGGCACTGAAGCTTTCTTT,.,many,9,TRBV29-1,TRBJ1-1
CASSYGEEGAFF,TGTGCCAGCAGTTACGGGGAAGAGGGAGCTTTCTTT,.,many,12,TRBV6-2/TRBV6-3,TRBJ1-1
CASSVSGGHYNEQFF,TGTGCCAGCAGCGTTAGCGGGGGGCACTACAATGAGCAGTTCTTC,TRBD2,.,15,TRBV27,TRBJ2-1
CSVGSLGYTF,TGCAGCGTTGGGTCCCTTGGCTACACCTTC,.,many,10,TRBV29-1,TRBJ1-2
CASSPPTGSYEQYF,TGTGCCAGCAGCCCCCCGACAGGGAGCTACGAGCAGTACTTC,TRBD1,.,14,TRBV7-9,TRBJ2-7
CASSLPGRTDTQYF,TGTGCCAGCAGTTTACCGGGCCGAACAGATACGCAGTATTTT,.,few,14,TRBV28,TRBJ2-3